This TCR beta chain emerged from a study of T cell changes during pregnancy in multiple sclerosis. Only in-frame clones appear in the TCRdb table, and some are missing; sequencing was by immunoSEQ multiplex PCR. The sample holds 74,000 or so clones, roughly nine tenths seen once. Germline-derived CDR1 and CDR2 are SEHNR and FQNEAQ (reference sequence). V was cut by 5 bases and J by 0 bases, with 11 bases left in between. The CDR3 runs 15 residues. This TCR derives from a female donor with multiple sclerosis, enrolled in a pregnancy study. The material was CD4+ T cells from peripheral blood mononuclear cells, obtained before pregnancy. V is TRBV7-9 and J is TRBJ2-1; perhaps TRBD2 as D (5 bases). This CDR3 is CASSASGSSYNEQFF. The CDR3 DNA reads TGTGCCAGCAGCGCCAGCGGAAGCTCCTACAATGAGCAGTTCTTC.